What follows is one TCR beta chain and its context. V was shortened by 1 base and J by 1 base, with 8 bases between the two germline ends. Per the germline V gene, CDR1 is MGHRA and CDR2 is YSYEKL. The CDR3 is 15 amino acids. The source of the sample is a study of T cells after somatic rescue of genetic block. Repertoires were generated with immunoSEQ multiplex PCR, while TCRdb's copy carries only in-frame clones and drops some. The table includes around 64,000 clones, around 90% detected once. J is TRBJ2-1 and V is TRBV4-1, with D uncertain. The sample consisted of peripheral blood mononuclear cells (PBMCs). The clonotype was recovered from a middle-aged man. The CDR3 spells CASSQVGGSYNEQFF. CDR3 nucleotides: TGCGCCAGCAGCCAAGTGGGCGGATCCTACAATGAGCAGTTCTTC.